This T cell receptor (beta chain) was recorded in a study of blood T cell repertoires in COVID-19. Trimming took 3 bases from V and 9 from J; bases not matched to a gene: 14. The CDR3 totals 14 residues. Germline V lookup: CDR1 GTSNPN, CDR2 SVGIG (reference sequence). Original handling: Estimates of nucleated cell counts were drawn from the amplification of reference gene primers. Assay used: immunoSEQ multiplex PCR; TCRdb lists only in-frame clones, some missing. V and J calls plus clone size are reproduced from that table; the DNA served to infer D and trimming. The sample shows about 50,000 clones, around 85% of them seen only once.

The sequence came from a human donor in a cohort sampled during active COVID-19. Sequencing was performed on peripheral blood. The rearrangement links TRBV30 to TRBJ2-7, with 7 bases identical to TRBD2. In nucleotides, the CDR3 is TGTGCCTGGAGCCCACTTGGGGGGGTGTCGGGGCAGTACTTC. Protein product: CAWSPLGGVSGQYF.